This T cell receptor (beta chain) originates from a study of blood T cells in healthy people across ages. V lost 0 bases to trimming and J lost 4 bases, with 8 bases between them. CDR3 length equals 15 residues. CDR1 and CDR2 (germline): SGHRS, YFSETQ. This clonotype was detected only a few times. Together with a sample-barcoded 5' primer, a J-beta primer mix was included in a second PCR lasting about 6 to 11 cycles. Each CDR3 protein gets one entry after TCRdb re-called the 5' RACE reads with MiXCR. This table has nearly 1 million distinct CDR3 sequences, about 53% appearing once. The sequence was collected from a woman aged 55-70 years in good health. V usage is TRBV5-1 and J usage is TRBJ2-6; D gene unclear. Sequences were obtained from blood. The CDR3 DNA is TGCGCCAGCAGCTTGGATGTTCCAGGGGCCAACGTCCTGACTTTC. The encoded protein is CASSLDVPGANVLTF.